These 15 T cell receptor beta chains share one sample of origin, sequenced in a study of T cell repertoires in ileal Crohn's disease. Method: immunoSEQ multiplex PCR; TCRdb's copy keeps in-frame clones and lacks some. The table has thousands of clones, about 76% seen once. Sequenced sample: ileal tissue. The receptor set was obtained from an adult with Crohn's disease.

By share of the sample, this clone is medium-sized. CDR3 nucleotide sequence: TGTGCCAGCAGCGTAGGGTCTAGCGGGAGCTATGAGCAGTTCTTC. This codes for CASSVGSSGSYEQFF. This chain uses TRBV9 with TRBJ2-1; 10 positions agree with TRBD2. The CDR3 contains 15 residues. From germline, CDR1 is SGDLS and CDR2 YYNGEE. V was pared by 0 bases and J by 8 bases, with 5 bases of the junction left unmatched.

The J gene is TRBJ2-1, the V gene TRBV5-1; TRBD1 matches at 11 bases. The CDR3 is 16 amino acids. Germline V CDR1 and CDR2: SGHRS, YFSETQ. V dropped 0 bases and J dropped 8; count of bases not matched to a gene: 7. CDR3 protein: CASSLGGTGGIYEQFF. As DNA, the CDR3 is TGCGCCAGCAGCTTGGGCGGGACAGGGGGTATATATGAGCAGTTCTTC.

The V gene is TRBV2, the J gene TRBJ2-7; TRBD2 agrees at 7 bases. Germline V gives CDR1 SNHLY, CDR2 FYNNEI. The CDR3 runs to 11 residues. V trimming: 7 bases; J trimming: 4 bases; junction bases outside the gene matches: 1. CDR3 in amino acids: CASMRGYEQYF. CDR3 nucleotide sequence: TGTGCCAGCATGCGGGGGTACGAGCAGTACTTC.

The chain combines TRBV5-3 with TRBJ1-2; no firm D call. TRBV5-3 is identified as an open reading frame with a role that is uncertain. The CDR3 extends over 13 amino acids. Trimming stripped 4 bases from V and 14 bases from J, with 21 bases between. CDR3 amino acids: CARSTWSLISRTF. The CDR3 nucleotides read TGTGCCAGAAGCACATGGTCCTTGATATCTAGGACCTTC.

This rearrangement joins TRBV5-6 to TRBJ2-7; the match to TRBD1 covers 7 bases. The CDR3 has 13 amino acids. The J segment lost 5 bases and the V segment lost 2 bases, leaving 4 bases of the junction unmatched. The germline gives CDR1 SGHDT, CDR2 YYEEEE. The CDR3 protein is CASSFDRENEQYF. CDR3 nucleotides: TGTGCCAGCAGCTTCGACAGGGAAAACGAGCAGTACTTC.

V and J are TRBV6-1 and TRBJ2-5, with 9 nucleotides matching TRBD2. V trimming: 4 bases; J trimming: 5 bases; junction bases outside the gene matches: 8. CDR3 length: 15 residues. Germline CDR1 reads MNHNS; CDR2 reads SASEGT. The CDR3, as DNA: TGTGCCAGCAGTGGTGGTAGCGGGAGTTATGAGACCCAGTACTTC. Translating gives CASSGGSGSYETQYF.

The rearrangement links TRBV7-9 to TRBJ2-1; unclear D gene. Trimming took 1 base from V and 2 from J, leaving 6 bases between them. The CDR3 length is 14 residues. The V gene's germline CDR1 is SEHNR and CDR2 FQNEAQ (reference sequence). The CDR3 is CASSLVATYNEQFF. Here the CDR3 DNA reads TGTGCCAGCAGCTTAGTTGCGACCTACAATGAGCAGTTCTTC.

This chain links TRBV19 with TRBJ2-3, with D maybe TRBD2 (7 bases). There are 16 residues in the CDR3. Trimming left V 5 bases short and J 3 bases short, with 18 bases between. Germline assignment: CDR1 LNHDA and CDR2 SQIVND (reference sequence). For the CDR3, the DNA is TGTGCCAGTAGTTCGGGGGCTAGCGGTAAGACAGATACGCAGTATTTT. Its translation: CASSSGASGKTDTQYF.

The chain carries TRBV10-3 and TRBJ2-5, with TRBD1 matching 10 bases. The V and J ends lost 4 bases and 5 bases, in that order; junction bases with no gene match: 4. The germline V gene encodes CDR1 ENHRY and CDR2 SYGVKD. This CDR3 is built from 14 residues. CDR3 DNA sequence: TGTGCCATCAGTGGACAGGGGGCGAAGGAGACCCAGTACTTC. This codes for CAISGQGAKETQYF.

This clone was seen only a few times. The chain recombines TRBV5-4 with TRBJ1-3; D is unresolved. Trimming cost V 2 bases and J 1 base, with 7 bases left between them. The V gene's germline CDR1 is SGHNT and CDR2 YYREEE (reference sequence). This CDR3 is built from 14 residues. CDR3 residues: CASSFRESGNTIYF. Written as DNA, the CDR3 is TGTGCCAGCAGCTTTCGAGAGTCTGGAAACACCATATATTTT.

This clone was seen a single time. The CDR3 protein is CASSPGQGSAETQYF. CDR3 nucleotide sequence: TGTGCCAGCAGTCCGGGACAGGGATCGGCGGAGACCCAGTACTTC. The rearrangement joins TRBV27 to TRBJ2-5, with 9 bases fitting TRBD1. The CDR3 is 15 amino acids. CDR1 and CDR2 from the germline V gene are MNHEY and SMNVEV (reference sequence). V was pared by 5 bases and J by 5 bases, with 9 bases of the junction left unmatched.

This clone has a handful of counts. This chain joins TRBV19 and TRBJ2-5, with 10 bases matching TRBD2. With V trimmed by 10 bases and J by 2 bases, 7 bases remained unmatched. Germline V CDR1 and CDR2: LNHDA, SQIVND (reference sequence). This CDR3 region has 14 residues. In DNA form, the CDR3 reads TGTGCCACACAAGGACTAGCGGAACAAGAGACCCAGTACTTC. Protein: CATQGLAEQETQYF.

V and J are TRBV4-3 and TRBJ2-5; the match to TRBD2 covers 8 bases. The V gene end was trimmed by 2 bases and the J gene end by 2 bases; junction bases not matched to a gene: 1. This CDR3 has 14 amino acids. The germline V gene encodes CDR1 LGHNA and CDR2 YSLEER. CDR3 residues: CASSQTGGQETQYF. The DNA for the CDR3 is TGCGCCAGCAGCCAAACGGGGGGGCAAGAGACCCAGTACTTC.

The J gene is TRBJ1-4, the V gene TRBV25-1; D is perhaps TRBD1 (6 bases). The V and J ends lost 1 base and 4 bases respectively, with 10 bases between them. This CDR3 is built from 15 residues. CDR1 and CDR2 (germline): MGHDK, SYGVNS. The CDR3 here is CASSEWGQGNEKLFF. The DNA of the CDR3 is TGTGCCAGCAGTGAATGGGGGCAGGGTAATGAAAAACTGTTTTTT. Based on the CDR3 plus reference TRBV25-1 and TRBJ1-4, the full variable domain is EADIYQTPRYLVIGTGKKITLECSQTMGHDKMYWYQQDPGMELHLIHYSYGVNSTEKGDLSSESTVSRIRTEHFPLTLESARPSHTSQYLCASSEWGQGNEKLFFGSGTQLSVL.

The V and J genes are TRBV28 and TRBJ2-6, with D perhaps matching TRBD1 (5 bases). Trimming shortened V by 8 bases and J by 0 bases, and 11 bases separated the two germline ends. The CDR3 runs to 15 residues. Germline values: CDR1 MDHEN, CDR2 SYDVKM. The CDR3 nucleotides are TGTGCCAGCTGGGGCGGCCGCTCTGGGGCCAACGTCCTGACTTTC. Amino acids: CASWGGRSGANVLTF.